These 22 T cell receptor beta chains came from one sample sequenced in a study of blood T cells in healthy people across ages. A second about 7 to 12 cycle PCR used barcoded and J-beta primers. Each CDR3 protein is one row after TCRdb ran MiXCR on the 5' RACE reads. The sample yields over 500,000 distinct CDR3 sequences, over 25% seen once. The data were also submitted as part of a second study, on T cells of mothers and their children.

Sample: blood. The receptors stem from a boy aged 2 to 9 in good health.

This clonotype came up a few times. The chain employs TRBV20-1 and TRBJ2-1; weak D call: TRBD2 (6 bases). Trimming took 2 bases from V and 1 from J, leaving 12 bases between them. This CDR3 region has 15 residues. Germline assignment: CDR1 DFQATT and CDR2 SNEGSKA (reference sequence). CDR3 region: CSARLPSASYNEQFF. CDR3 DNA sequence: TGCAGTGCTAGATTGCCTAGCGCTTCCTACAATGAGCAGTTCTTC.

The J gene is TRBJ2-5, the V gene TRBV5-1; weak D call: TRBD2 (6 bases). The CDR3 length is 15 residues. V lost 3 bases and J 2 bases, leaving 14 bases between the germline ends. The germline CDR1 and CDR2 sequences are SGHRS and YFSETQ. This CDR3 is CASSSEGGLQETQYF. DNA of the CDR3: TGCGCCAGCAGCTCGGAGGGAGGACTGCAAGAGACCCAGTACTTC.

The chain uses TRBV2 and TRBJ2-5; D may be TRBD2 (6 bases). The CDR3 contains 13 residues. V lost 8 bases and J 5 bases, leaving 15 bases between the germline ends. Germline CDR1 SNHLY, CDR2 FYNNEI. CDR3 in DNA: TGTGCCAGCCAAGCTACGGGAGATGAGACCCAGTACTTC. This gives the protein CASQATGDETQYF.

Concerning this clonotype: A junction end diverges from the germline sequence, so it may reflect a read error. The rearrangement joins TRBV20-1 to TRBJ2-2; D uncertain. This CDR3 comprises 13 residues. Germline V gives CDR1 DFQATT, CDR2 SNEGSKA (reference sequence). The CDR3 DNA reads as TGCAGTGCCCGTGAGGAGAACGCCGGGGAGCTGTTTTTT. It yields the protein CSAREENAGELFF.

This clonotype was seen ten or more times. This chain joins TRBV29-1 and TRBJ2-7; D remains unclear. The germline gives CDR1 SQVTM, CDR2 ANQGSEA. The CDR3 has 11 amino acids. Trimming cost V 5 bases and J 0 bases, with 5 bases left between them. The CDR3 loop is CSVSSSYEQYF. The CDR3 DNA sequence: TGCAGCGTTTCCAGCTCCTACGAGCAGTACTTC.

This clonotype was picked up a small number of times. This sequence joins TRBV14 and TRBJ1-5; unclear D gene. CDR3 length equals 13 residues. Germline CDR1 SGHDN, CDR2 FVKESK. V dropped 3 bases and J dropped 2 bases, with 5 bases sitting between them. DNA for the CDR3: TGTGCCAGCAGCCAGAGTCGCAATCAGCCCCAGCATTTT. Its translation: CASSQSRNQPQHF.

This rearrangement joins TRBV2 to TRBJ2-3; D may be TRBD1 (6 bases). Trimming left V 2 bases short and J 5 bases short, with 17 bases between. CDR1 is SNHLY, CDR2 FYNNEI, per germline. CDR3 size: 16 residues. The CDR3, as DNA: TGTGCCAGCAGTGAATGGGCGACAGGAACAAGAGATACGCAGTATTTT. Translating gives CASSEWATGTRDTQYF.

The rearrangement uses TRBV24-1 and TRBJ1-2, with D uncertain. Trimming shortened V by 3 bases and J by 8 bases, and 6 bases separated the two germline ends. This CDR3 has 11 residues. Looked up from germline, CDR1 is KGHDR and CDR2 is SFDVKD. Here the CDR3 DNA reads TGTGCCACCAGTGATCTTAGGGGCTACACCTTC. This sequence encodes CATSDLRGYTF.

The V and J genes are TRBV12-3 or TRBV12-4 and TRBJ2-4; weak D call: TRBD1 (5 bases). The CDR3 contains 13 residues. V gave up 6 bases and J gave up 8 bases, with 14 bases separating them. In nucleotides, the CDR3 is TGTGCCAGCAGCTGGTCAGGGATGGACATTCAGTACTTC. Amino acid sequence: CASSWSGMDIQYF.

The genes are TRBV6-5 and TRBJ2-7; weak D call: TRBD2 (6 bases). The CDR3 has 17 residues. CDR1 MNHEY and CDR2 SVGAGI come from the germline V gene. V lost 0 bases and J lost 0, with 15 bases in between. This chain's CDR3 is CASSYSGSSVGSYEQYF. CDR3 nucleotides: TGTGCCAGCAGTTACTCGGGATCTAGCGTCGGCTCCTACGAGCAGTACTTC.

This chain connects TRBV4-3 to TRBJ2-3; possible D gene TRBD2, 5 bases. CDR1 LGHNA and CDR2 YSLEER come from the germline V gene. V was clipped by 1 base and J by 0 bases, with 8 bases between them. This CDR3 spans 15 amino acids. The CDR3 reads CASSQAGLSTDTQYF. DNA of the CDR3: TGCGCCAGCAGCCAAGCTGGACTGAGCACAGATACGCAGTATTTT.

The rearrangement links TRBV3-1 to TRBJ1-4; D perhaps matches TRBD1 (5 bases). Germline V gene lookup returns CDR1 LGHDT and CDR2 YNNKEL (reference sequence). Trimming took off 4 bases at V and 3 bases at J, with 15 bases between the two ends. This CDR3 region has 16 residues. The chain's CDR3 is CASSPGPGRSNEKLFF. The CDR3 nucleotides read TGTGCCAGCAGCCCCGGACCGGGACGGTCTAATGAAAAACTGTTTTTT.

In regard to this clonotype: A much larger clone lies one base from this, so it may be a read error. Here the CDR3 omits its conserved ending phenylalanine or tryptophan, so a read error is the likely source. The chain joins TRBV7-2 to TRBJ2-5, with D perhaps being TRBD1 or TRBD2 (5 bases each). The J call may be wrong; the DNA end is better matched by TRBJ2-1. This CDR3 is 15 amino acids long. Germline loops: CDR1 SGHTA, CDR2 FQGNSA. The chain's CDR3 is CASSAGTDLVNEQFI. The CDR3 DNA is TGTGCCAGCAGCGCCGGGACCGACCTAGTCAATGAGCAGTTCATC.

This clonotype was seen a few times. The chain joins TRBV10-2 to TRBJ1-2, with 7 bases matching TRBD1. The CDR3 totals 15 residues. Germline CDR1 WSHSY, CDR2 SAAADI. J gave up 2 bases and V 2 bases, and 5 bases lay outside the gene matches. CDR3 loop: CASSEVGTVNYGYTF. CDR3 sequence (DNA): TGCGCCAGCAGTGAGGTAGGGACAGTGAACTATGGCTACACCTTC.

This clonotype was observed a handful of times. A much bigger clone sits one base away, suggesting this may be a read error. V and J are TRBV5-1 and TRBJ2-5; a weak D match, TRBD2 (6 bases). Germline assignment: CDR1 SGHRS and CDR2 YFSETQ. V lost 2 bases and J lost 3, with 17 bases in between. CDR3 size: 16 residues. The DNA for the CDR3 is TGCGCCAGCAGCTTATTCGGGACTGGCGTTGAAGAGACCCAGTACTTC. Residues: CASSLFGTGVEETQYF. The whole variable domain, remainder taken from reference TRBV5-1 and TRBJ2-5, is KAGVTQTPRYLIKTRGQQVTLSCSPISGHRSVSWYQQTPGQGLQFLFEYFSETQRNKGNFPGRFSGRQFSNSRSEMNVSTLELGDSALYLCASSLFGTGVEETQYFGPGTRLLVL.

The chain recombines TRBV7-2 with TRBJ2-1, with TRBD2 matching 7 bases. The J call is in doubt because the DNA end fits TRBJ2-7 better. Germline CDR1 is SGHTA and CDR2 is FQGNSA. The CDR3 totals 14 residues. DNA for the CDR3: TGTGCCAGCAGCCCTAGGACTAGGGGTTACGAGCAGTACTTC. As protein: CASSPRTRGYEQYF.

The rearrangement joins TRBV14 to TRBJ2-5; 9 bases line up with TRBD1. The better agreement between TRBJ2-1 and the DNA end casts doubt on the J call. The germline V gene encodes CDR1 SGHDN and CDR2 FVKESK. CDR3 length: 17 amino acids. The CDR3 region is CASSQARPGQGYNEQFF. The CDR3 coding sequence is TGTGCCAGCAGCCAGGCAAGACCGGGACAGGGCTACAATGAGCAGTTCTTC.

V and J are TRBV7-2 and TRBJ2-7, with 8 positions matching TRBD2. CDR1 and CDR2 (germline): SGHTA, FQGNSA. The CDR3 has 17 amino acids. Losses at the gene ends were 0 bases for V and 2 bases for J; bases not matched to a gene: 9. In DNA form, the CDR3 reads TGTGCCAGCAGCTTAGCTAGCGGGATTGGGTTCACCTACGAGCAGTACTTC. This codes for CASSLASGIGFTYEQYF.

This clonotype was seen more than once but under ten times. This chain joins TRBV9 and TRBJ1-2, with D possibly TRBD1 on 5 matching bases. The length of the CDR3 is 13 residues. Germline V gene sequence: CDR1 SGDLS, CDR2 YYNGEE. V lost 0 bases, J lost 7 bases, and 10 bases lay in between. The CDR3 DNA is TGTGCCAGCAGCGTAGACCAGGGACGTGGCTACACCTTC. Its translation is CASSVDQGRGYTF.

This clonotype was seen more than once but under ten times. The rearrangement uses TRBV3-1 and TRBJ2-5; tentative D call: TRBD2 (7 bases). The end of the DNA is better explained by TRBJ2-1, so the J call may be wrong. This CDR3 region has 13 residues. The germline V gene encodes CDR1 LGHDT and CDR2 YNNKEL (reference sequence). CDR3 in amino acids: CASSGVRGGEQFF. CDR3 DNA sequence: TGTGCCAGCAGCGGCGTAAGGGGGGGTGAGCAGTTCTTC.

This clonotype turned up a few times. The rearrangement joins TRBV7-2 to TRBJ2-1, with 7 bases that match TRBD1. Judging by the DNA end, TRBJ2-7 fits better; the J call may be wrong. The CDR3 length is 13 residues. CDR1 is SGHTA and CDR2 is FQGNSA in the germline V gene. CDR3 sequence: CASSSGQDYEQYF. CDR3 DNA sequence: TGTGCCAGCAGCTCTGGACAGGACTACGAGCAGTACTTC.

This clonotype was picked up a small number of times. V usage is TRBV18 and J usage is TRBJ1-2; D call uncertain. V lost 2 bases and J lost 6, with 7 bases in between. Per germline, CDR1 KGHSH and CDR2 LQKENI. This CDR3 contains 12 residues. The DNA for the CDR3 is TGTGCCAGCTCACCATCTGAGAATGGCTACACCTTC. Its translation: CASSPSENGYTF.